This TCR beta chain originates from a study of blood T cells in healthy people across ages. As to this clonotype: The antigen is unknown.

Findings of the study overall: More naive CD4+ cells and higher diversity marked long-lived donors relative to aged donors.

This CDR3 contains 15 residues. Then a second PCR, running roughly 7 to 11 cycles, was carried out with a sample-barcoded 5' primer and a J-beta primer mix. Every cDNA molecule bore a tag from a template-switch adaptor containing 12 random nucleotides. A single record per CDR3 protein comes from TCRdb applying MiXCR to the 5' RACE reads. The data contain about 680,000 distinct CDR3 sequences, 49% of them singletons. The chain has TRBV21-1 and TRBJ2-5; the DNA was not used to check the table's D call, TRBD1. TRBV21-1 is a listed pseudogene. This clonotype originated in a woman aged 55-70 years in good health. Sample: blood. This chain's CDR3 is CASSKGVDRGETQYF. The CDR3 nucleotides read TGTGCCAGCAGCAAAGGCGTGGATAGGGGGGAGACCCAGTACTTC.